This T cell receptor (beta chain) was recovered during a study of shared clonotypes between healthy human individuals. Produced via immunoSEQ multiplex PCR; TCRdb's table is partial and in-frame only. The table records about 1 million clones, 70% to 80% of them present only once. This clone was counted only a few times. The V gene's germline CDR1 is SGDLS and CDR2 YYNGEE. The CDR3 runs to 18 residues. V lost 0 bases to trimming and J lost 1 base; unmatched junction nucleotides: 12. The sequence was obtained from a young man in good health. The rearrangement joins TRBV9 to TRBJ1-1; 7 bases agree with TRBD1. The sample was memory CD4+ T cells sorted from blood. Specified subset: CD45RA-negative fraction. The CDR3 bases are TGTGCCAGCAGCGTAGGAGGGGGCAGACCTCCGGGGAACACTGAAGCTTTCTTT. Residues: CASSVGGGRPPGNTEAFF.